This TCR beta chain was obtained from a study of spatial heterogeneity in lung cancer (dated by TCRdb to the late 2010s). General notes on the study: The donors were fewer than 90 patients from the lung TRACERx cohort who had early-stage, untreated non-small cell lung cancer. Follow-up PBMC samples were sequenced whenever available, and the median time to follow-up was roughly two years after resection. Beta-chain transcripts were consistently detected in greater numbers than alpha-chain transcripts, which likely reflected higher beta-chain transcript abundance. In the raw uncorrected reads, each unique combination of TCR and UMI appeared more than ten times on average. TCR alpha and beta repertoires were quantitatively compared across multiple tumor regions, matched nontumor lung and blood in non-small cell lung cancer. TCR repertoire features were related to nonsynonymous mutation counts determined by whole-exome sequencing of tumor tissue. At surgery, both alpha and beta chains were TCR-sequenced in more than 200 tumor regions, some 64 matched nontumor lung samples and a few dozen PBMC samples. Findings and caveats that apply to the study as a whole: Only 14 patients were included in the comparisons of baseline and follow-up blood repertoires. Ubiquitous expanded tumor TCRs were detected in blood more often at tumor resection than at routine follow-up. Additional single-cell paired TCR alpha and beta sequencing was considered necessary to confirm, at a functional level, the hypothesis that regional TCRs recognize regional mutations.

The library was made by 5' RACE. The reads were generated on a NextSeq 500. The TCR library protocol attached a unique molecular identifier to each TCR cDNA molecule to allow correction of PCR and sequencing errors. For the original study's pipeline: TCR identification, UMI-based error correction and CDR3 extraction were all carried out with Decombinator tools. TCRs above a frequency of 2 per 1,000, corresponding to the top 1% of the tumor frequency distribution, were defined as expanded. Each repertoire was subsampled 100 times to 5,000 TCRs, after which Renyi diversity was computed with the R vegan package. CDR3 similarity networks were constructed using string-kernel similarity of amino acid triplets, with links drawn between CDR3s whose pairwise similarity was above 0.82. TCRdb passed the public sequencing reads through fastp at Q25 and MiXCR, retaining productive beta sequences. Each CDR3 protein appears once, grouped with its most common genes and DNA. The V and J calls shown here were made by TCRdb, not taken from the authors' results. The sample yields about 47,000 distinct CDR3 sequences; roughly 7% were counted once. The biggest ten clones account for roughly 35% of the sample.

The CDR1 and CDR2 encoded by the germline V gene are MNHNS and SASEGT. The cysteine opens and the phenylalanine closes a CDR3 of 15 amino acids. The retained sequence is limited to the CDR3, 45 bases, with the frame set at the first base. V is pared back by 8 bases and J by 2 bases, with 15 bases lying between the germline termini. The time point label on this specimen signifies: blood at routine non-recurrence follow-up after resection. Without any cell sorting, TCR sequencing was performed on whole RNA extracted either from tumor and nontumor lung tissue or from cryopreserved PBMC samples. Patients were selected for TCR sequencing only if sufficient RNA was available from at least two tumor regions. This clonotype was seen many times. It has no known antigen specificity. No quality values exist for individual bases; no much larger clone is one base distant.

This specimen consisted of PBMCs, obtained at follow-up. This clonotype was obtained from a female donor with early-stage non-small cell lung cancer. The chain couples TRBV6-1 to TRBJ1-4; possibly the D gene is TRBD1, per 5 matching bases. The nucleotide sequence reads as follows: TGTGCCAGCTACCAGGGACCTGGGACTAATGAAAAACTGTTTTTT. It translates as CASYQGPGTNEKLFF.